These T cell receptor beta chains were read from a single sample in a study of blood T cell repertoires in COVID-19. Sequencing was performed with immunoSEQ multiplex PCR; in TCRdb, only in-frame clones are kept and a portion is missing. Among about 190,000 clones listed, 65% to 85% were seen once. Material for sequencing was PBMCs or T cells enriched from blood (not recorded which). These receptors were obtained from a woman in her twenties or thirties who had recovered from COVID-19. Both conserved end residues are part of each CDR3. The D gene is left open where the match is weak. Only part of the rows carry a size: once, few, many, or a class if the clone is expanded.

clone size,J gene,D gene,V gene,CDR3 DNA,CDR3 protein
.,TRBJ2-1,.,TRBV7-9,TGTGCCAGCAGCTTAAGACAGACCGACAATGAGCAGTTCTTC,CASSLRQTDNEQFF
.,TRBJ1-6,.,TRBV21-1,TGTGCCAGCAACGAGGTCCGCATGACAGGGGCTAATTCACCCCTCCACTTT,CASNEVRMTGANSPLHF
few,TRBJ1-2,TRBD1,TRBV10-3,TGTGCCGCCAGGGGACAGGGGTTCAGTGGCTACACCTTC,CAARGQGFSGYTF
.,TRBJ2-5,TRBD1,TRBV7-8,TGTGCCAGCAGCCTCTCCGCCTCAGGGGGCTGGGAGACCCAGTACTTC,CASSLSASGGWETQYF
.,TRBJ2-1,TRBD1,TRBV25-1,TGTGCCAGCAGTACCCTTGACAGGGATGGTAATGAGCAGTTCTTC,CASSTLDRDGNEQFF
.,TRBJ2-2,.,TRBV5-1,TGCGCCAGCAGCTCACAGGGGAACACCGGGGAGCTGTTTTTT,CASSSQGNTGELFF
.,TRBJ1-5,TRBD1,TRBV28,TGTGCCAGCAGCACAGGGGGCAATCAGCCCCAGCATTTT,CASSTGGNQPQHF
.,TRBJ2-1,TRBD2,TRBV28,TGTGCCAGCAGTCCCCTGGGGAGGGGTGGGACGAATGAGCAGTTCTTC,CASSPLGRGGTNEQFF
once,TRBJ2-1,.,TRBV11-2,TGTGCCAGCAGCTTAGTCGGAGGAAACTACAATGAGCAGTTCTTC,CASSLVGGNYNEQFF
.,TRBJ1-1,.,TRBV7-3,TGTGCCAGCAGCCCAACAGGGATGCGAGCTTTCTTT,CASSPTGMRAFF
.,TRBJ1-1,.,TRBV4-2,TGTGCCAGCAGCCAAGATTTAGTGAACACTGAAGCTTTCTTT,CASSQDLVNTEAFF
once,TRBJ2-4,TRBD2,TRBV3-1/TRBV3-2,TGTGCCAGCAGCCAAGAAGGGACTACGGGAAAAAACATTCAGTACTTC,CASSQEGTTGKNIQYF
.,TRBJ2-1,TRBD2,TRBV11-2,TGTGCCAGCAGCTTAGTTAGCGGGAGTCGCGATGAGCAGTTCTTC,CASSLVSGSRDEQFF
.,TRBJ2-3,TRBD2,TRBV3-1/TRBV3-2,TGTGCCAGCAGCCCCCGACTAGCGGGAGAAGATACGCAGTATTTT,CASSPRLAGEDTQYF
.,TRBJ1-4,.,TRBV6-5,TGTGCCAGCAGTTACTCAAGGGGCTCCCTCAATGAAAAACTGTTTTTT,CASSYSRGSLNEKLFF
.,TRBJ2-3,TRBD2,TRBV9,TGTGCCAGCAGCGTAGACCTCCCGGGAGGGCGGTTAGATACGCAGTATTTT,CASSVDLPGGRLDTQYF
.,TRBJ2-1,.,TRBV19,TGTGCCAGTACGACCGTTGAGGGATCCTACAATGAGCAGTTCTTC,CASTTVEGSYNEQFF
.,TRBJ2-1,TRBD2,TRBV5-6,TGTGCCAGCAGCGGACGGACTAGAGAGGTAATAAAGCAGTTCTTC,CASSGRTREVIKQFF
.,TRBJ2-2,TRBD1,TRBV14,TGTGCCAGCAGCCAAGCAGGGACAGGGTCCACCGGGGAGCTGTTTTTT,CASSQAGTGSTGELFF
.,TRBJ2-7,TRBD2,TRBV5-4,TGTGCCAGCAGTAGGGGGACTAGCGGGACGTACGAGCAGTACTTC,CASSRGTSGTYEQYF
many,TRBJ1-4,.,TRBV2,TGTGCCAGCAGTGAAGTACGAACAGGTCCAACTAATGAAAAACTGTTTTTT,CASSEVRTGPTNEKLFF
.,TRBJ2-1,.,TRBV5-1,TGCGCCAGCAGCGCCCAGGGTTTCGCCTTTTCTGGGTCCTACAATGAGCAGTTCTTC,CASSAQGFAFSGSYNEQFF
few,TRBJ1-2,TRBD1,TRBV28,TGTGCCAGCAGTTTAGGGACAGGGGGTGGCTACACCTTC,CASSLGTGGGYTF